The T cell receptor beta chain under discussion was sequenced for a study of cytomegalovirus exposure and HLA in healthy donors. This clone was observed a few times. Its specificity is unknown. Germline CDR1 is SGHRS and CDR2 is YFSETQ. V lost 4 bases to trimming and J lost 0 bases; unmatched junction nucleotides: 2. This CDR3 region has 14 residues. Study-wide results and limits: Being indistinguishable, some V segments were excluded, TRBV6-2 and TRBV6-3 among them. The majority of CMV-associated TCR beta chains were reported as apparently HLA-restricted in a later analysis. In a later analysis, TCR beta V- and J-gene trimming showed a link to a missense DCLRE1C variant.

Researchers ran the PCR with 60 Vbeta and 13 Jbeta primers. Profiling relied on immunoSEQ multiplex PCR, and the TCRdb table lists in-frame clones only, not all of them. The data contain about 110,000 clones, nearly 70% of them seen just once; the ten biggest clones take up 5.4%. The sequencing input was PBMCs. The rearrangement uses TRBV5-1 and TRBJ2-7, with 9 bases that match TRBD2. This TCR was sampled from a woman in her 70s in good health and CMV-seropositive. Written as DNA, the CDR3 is TGCGCCAGCAGCCAGCGGGGGGTCTCCTACGAGCAGTACTTC. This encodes CASSQRGVSYEQYF.